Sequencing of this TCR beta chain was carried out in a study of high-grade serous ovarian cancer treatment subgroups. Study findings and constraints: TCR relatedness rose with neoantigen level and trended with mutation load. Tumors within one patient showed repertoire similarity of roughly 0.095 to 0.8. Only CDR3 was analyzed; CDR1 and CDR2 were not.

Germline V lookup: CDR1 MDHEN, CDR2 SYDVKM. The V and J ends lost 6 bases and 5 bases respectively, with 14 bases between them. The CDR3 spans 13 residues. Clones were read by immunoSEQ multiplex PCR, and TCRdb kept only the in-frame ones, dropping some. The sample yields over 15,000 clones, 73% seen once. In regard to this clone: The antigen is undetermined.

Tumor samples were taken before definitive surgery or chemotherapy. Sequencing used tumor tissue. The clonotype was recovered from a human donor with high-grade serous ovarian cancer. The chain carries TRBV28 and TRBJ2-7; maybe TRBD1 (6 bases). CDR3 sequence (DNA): TGTGCCAGCAGCAGGGGCAGGGCTCACGAGCAGTACTTC. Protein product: CASSRGRAHEQYF.